This T cell receptor (beta chain) was captured by sequencing in a study of blood T cell repertoires in COVID-19. Study summary: In each case, the material was cDNA or gDNA derived from T cells, B-cell-depleted T cells, or PBMCs.

Using immunoSEQ multiplex PCR, the repertoire was profiled, and TCRdb retains in-frame clones only, with some absent. The sample carries about 290,000 clones, 75% to 90% recorded once. V was trimmed by 0 bases and J by 7 bases, leaving 11 bases between them. The germline V gene encodes CDR1 GTSNPN and CDR2 SVGIG (reference sequence). CDR3 length equals 13 residues. Sequenced input: PBMCs or T cells enriched from blood (not recorded which). This chain connects TRBV30 to TRBJ2-3, with unresolved D. The sequence was collected from a woman in her thirties or forties who had recovered from COVID-19. CDR3 sequence (DNA): TGTGCCTGGAGTGTGGAGACCTCCAATACGCAGTATTTT. Translation gives CAWSVETSNTQYF.